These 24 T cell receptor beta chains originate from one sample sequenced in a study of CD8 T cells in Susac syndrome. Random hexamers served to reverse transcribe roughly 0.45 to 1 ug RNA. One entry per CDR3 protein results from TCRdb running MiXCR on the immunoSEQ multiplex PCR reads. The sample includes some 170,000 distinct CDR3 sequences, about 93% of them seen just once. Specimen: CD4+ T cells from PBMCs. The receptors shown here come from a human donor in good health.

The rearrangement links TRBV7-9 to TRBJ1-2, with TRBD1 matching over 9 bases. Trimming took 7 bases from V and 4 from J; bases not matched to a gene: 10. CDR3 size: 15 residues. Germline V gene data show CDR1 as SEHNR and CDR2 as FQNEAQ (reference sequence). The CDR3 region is CASTTSGTGIYGYTF. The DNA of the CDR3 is TGTGCCAGCACCACCAGCGGGACAGGGATCTATGGCTACACCTTC.

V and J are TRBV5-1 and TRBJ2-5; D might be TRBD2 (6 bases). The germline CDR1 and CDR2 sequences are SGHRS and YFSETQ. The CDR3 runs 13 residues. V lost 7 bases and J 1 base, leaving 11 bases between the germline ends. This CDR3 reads CASGQLAQETQYF. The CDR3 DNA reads TGCGCCAGCGGCCAACTAGCCCAAGAGACCCAGTACTTC.

CDR3 residues: CASTLTNRVGVTEAFF. The CDR3 region has the DNA TGTGCCAGCACCCTTACGAACCGGGTTGGGGTCACTGAAGCTTTCTTT. The chain recombines TRBV3-1 with TRBJ1-1; no firm D call. The CDR3 consists of 16 residues. Germline-derived CDR1 and CDR2 are LGHDT and YNNKEL (reference sequence). Trimming cost V 7 bases and J 4 bases, with 22 bases left between them.

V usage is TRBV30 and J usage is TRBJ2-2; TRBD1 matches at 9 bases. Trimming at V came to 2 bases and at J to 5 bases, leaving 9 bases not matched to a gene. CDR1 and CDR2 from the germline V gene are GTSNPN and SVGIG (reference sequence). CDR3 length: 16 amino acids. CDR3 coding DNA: TGTGCCTGGAGTAAAAAAGGACAGGGGAGAACCGGGGAGCTGTTTTTT. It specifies CAWSKKGQGRTGELFF.

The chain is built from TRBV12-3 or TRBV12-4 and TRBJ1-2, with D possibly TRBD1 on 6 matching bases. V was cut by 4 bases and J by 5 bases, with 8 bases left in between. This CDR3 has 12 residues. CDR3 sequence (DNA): TGTGCCAGCAGTTGGACAGAGTATGGCTACACCTTC. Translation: CASSWTEYGYTF.

The DNA of the CDR3 is TGTGCCAGCAGCCCCGTGGGGTACGAGACCCAGTACTTC. This encodes CASSPVGYETQYF. This chain joins TRBV3-1 and TRBJ2-5, with no clear D. CDR1 is LGHDT, CDR2 YNNKEL, per germline (reference sequence). Deletions cut 4 bases from V and 5 bases from J, with 11 bases between. CDR3 length: 13 residues.

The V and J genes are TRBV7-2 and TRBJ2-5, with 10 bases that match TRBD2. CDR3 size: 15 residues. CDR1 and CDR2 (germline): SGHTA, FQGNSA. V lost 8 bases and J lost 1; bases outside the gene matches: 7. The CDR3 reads CASGKQRGGQETQYF. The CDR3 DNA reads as TGTGCCAGCGGGAAACAGCGGGGGGGCCAAGAGACCCAGTACTTC.

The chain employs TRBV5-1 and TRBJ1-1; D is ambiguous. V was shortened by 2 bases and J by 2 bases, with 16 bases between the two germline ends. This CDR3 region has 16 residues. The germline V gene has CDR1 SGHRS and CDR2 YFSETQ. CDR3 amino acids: CASSFELNWGNTEAFF. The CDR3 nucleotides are TGCGCCAGCAGCTTCGAATTAAATTGGGGTAACACTGAAGCTTTCTTT.

This CDR3 is CASSERGGELFF. The CDR3 bases are TGTGCCAGCAGTGAGCGGGGCGGGGAGCTGTTTTTT. The chain is built from TRBV6-1 and TRBJ2-2, with D possibly matching TRBD2 (6 bases). In germline, CDR1 is MNHNS, CDR2 SASEGT. V gave up 3 bases and J gave up 7 bases, with 6 bases separating them. This CDR3 is 12 amino acids long.

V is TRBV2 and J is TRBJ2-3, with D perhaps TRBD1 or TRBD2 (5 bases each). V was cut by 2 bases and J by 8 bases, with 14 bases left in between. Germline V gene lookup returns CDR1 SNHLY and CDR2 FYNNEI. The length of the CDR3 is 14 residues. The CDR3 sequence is CASSEWDAGGTQYF. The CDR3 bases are TGTGCCAGCAGTGAATGGGACGCCGGTGGTACGCAGTATTTT.

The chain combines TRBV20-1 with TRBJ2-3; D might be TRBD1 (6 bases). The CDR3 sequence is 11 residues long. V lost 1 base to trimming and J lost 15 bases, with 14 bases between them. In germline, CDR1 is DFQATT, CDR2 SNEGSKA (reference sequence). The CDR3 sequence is CSARVGVRGYF. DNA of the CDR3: TGCAGTGCTAGAGTCGGGGTCAGGGGCTATTTT.

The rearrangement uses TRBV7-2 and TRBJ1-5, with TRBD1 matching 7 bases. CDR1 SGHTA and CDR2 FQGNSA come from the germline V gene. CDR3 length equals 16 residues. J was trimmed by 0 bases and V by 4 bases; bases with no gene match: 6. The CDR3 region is CASSWTGGHSNQPQHF. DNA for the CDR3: TGTGCCAGCAGCTGGACAGGCGGACATAGCAATCAGCCCCAGCATTTT.

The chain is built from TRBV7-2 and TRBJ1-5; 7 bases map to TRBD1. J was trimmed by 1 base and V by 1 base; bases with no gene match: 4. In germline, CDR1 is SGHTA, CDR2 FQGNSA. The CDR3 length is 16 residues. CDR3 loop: CASSLEGATSNQPQHF. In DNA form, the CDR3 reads TGTGCCAGCAGCTTAGAGGGGGCAACGAGCAATCAGCCCCAGCATTTT. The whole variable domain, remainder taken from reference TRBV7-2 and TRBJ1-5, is GAGVSQSPSNKVTEKGKDVELRCDPISGHTALYWYRQSLGQGLEFLIYFQGNSAPDKSGLPSDRFSAERTGGSVSTLTIQRTQQEDSAVYLCASSLEGATSNQPQHFGDGTRLSIL.

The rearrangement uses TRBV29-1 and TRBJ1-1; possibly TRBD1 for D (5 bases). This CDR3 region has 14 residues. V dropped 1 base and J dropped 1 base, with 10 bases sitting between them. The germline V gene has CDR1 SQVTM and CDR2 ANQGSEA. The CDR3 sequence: CSVEVPGPNTEAFF. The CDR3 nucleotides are TGCAGCGTTGAAGTCCCAGGGCCGAACACTGAAGCTTTCTTT.

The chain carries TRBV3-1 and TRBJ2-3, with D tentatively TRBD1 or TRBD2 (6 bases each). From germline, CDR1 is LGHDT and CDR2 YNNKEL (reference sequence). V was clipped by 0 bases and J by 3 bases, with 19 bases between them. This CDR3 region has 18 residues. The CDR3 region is CASSQDPLYGGETDTQYF. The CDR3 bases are TGTGCCAGCAGCCAAGATCCCCTCTACGGGGGCGAGACAGATACGCAGTATTTT.

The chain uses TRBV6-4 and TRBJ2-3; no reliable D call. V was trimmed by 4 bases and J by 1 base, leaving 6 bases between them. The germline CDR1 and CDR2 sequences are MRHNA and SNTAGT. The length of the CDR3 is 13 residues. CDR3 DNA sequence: TGTGCCAGCAGTGCCGACGGCACAGATACGCAGTATTTT. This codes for CASSADGTDTQYF.

DNA for the CDR3: TGTGCCAGCAGCCGCCGCAGGGATGAGCAGTTCTTC. This translates into CASSRRRDEQFF. This chain joins TRBV3-1 and TRBJ2-1; D perhaps matches TRBD1 (5 bases). V lost 4 bases and J 8 bases, leaving 9 bases between the germline ends. This CDR3 is 12 amino acids long. Germline-derived CDR1 and CDR2 are LGHDT and YNNKEL (reference sequence).

The CDR3 loop is CASSRSSDLDYEQYF. CDR3 in DNA: TGTGCCAGCAGTCGTTCATCGGACCTAGACTACGAGCAGTACTTC. This chain uses TRBV12-3 or TRBV12-4 with TRBJ2-7; no firm D call. Trimming removed 5 bases at V and 3 bases at J, with 17 bases between. There are 15 residues in the CDR3.

CDR3 sequence (DNA): TGTGCCAGCAGCGTCGGAACGACAGGGACGGGAAACACCATATATTTT. Its protein is CASSVGTTGTGNTIYF. The chain joins TRBV9 to TRBJ1-3; the match to TRBD1 covers 7 bases. The V gene end was trimmed by 2 bases and the J gene end by 4 bases; junction bases not matched to a gene: 9. CDR3 length: 16 amino acids. In germline, CDR1 is SGDLS, CDR2 YYNGEE.

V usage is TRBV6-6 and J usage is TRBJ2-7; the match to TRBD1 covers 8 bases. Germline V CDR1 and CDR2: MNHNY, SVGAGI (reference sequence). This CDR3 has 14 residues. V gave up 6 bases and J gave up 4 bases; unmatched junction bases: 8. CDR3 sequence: CASSRDRWGYEQYF. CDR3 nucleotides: TGTGCCAGCAGCAGGGACAGGTGGGGGTACGAGCAGTACTTC.

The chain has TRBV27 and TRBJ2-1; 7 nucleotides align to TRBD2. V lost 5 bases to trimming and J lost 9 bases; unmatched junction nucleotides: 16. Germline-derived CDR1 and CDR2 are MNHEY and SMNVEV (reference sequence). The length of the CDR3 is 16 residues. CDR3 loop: CASSPRGSGEVGEQFF. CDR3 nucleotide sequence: TGTGCCAGCAGTCCCCGGGGGAGCGGGGAAGTTGGTGAGCAGTTCTTC.

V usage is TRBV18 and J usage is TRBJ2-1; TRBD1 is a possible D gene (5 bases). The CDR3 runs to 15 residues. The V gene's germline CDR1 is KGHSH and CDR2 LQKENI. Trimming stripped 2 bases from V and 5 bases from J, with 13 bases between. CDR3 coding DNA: TGTGCCAGCTCACCAGGGCAGGGCACGGACAATGAGCAGTTCTTC. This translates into CASSPGQGTDNEQFF.

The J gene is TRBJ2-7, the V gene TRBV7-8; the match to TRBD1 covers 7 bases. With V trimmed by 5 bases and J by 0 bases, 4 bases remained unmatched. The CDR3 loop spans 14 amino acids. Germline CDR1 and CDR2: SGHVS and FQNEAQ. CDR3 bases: TGTGCCAGCAGCCGTCAGGGGGACTCCTACGAGCAGTACTTC. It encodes CASSRQGDSYEQYF.

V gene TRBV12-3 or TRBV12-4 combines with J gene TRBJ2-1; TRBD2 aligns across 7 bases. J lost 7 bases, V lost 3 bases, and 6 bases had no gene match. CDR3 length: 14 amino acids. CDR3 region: CASSLDTGGNEQFF. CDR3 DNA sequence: TGTGCCAGCAGTTTGGATACCGGGGGGAATGAGCAGTTCTTC.